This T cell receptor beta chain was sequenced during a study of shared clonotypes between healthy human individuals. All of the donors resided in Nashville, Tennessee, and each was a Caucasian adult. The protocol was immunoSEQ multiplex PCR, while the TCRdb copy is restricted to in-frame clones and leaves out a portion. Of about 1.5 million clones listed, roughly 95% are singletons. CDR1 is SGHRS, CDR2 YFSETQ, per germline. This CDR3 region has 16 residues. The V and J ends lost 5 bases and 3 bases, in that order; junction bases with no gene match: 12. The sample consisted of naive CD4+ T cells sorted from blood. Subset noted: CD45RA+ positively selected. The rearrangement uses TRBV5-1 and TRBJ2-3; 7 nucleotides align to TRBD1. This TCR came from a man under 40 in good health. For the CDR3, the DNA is TGCGCCAGCAGGTTTAGAACAGGGGAACCTACAGATACGCAGTATTTT. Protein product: CASRFRTGEPTDTQYF.